A single T cell receptor (beta chain) is shown here with its context. Its matching antigen is unknown. The sample originates from a study of monozygotic twins with inflammatory bowel disease. Notes on the study in general: The co-twins with IBD showed lower TCRbeta diversity (inverse Simpson) than their healthy siblings. Especially with disease activity, IBD patients shared fewer clonotypes with others than healthy twins did.

The authors made each sample's cDNA in eight separate reactions. TCRdb reprocessed the 5' RACE reads and stores each CDR3 protein as one record, lacking DNA. The listing records 330,000 or so distinct CDR3 sequences. Sample: blood. This receptor was obtained from a human donor with ulcerative colitis or Crohn's disease, or a healthy co-twin of an affected twin (not recorded which).

This chain's CDR3 is CAISDNKKSTGELFF. The chain carries TRBV10-3 and TRBJ2-2. The CDR3 runs 15 residues. The germline gives CDR1 ENHRY, CDR2 SYGVKD.